The rows below give T cell receptor beta chains drawn from one sample of a study of OX40 agonist ivuxolimab in advanced cancers. Produced via immunoSEQ multiplex PCR; TCRdb's table is partial and in-frame only. The sample records 82,000 or so clones, around 85% being singletons. This material consisted of CD4+ or CD8+ T cells sorted from blood, taken in a trial of the OX40 agonist ivuxolimab. The receptors were gathered from an adult with an advanced solid tumor such as melanoma, head and neck, liver or kidney cancer. Each CDR3 is given with its conserved first and last residue. Rows may omit the clone size; those that give it use once, few, many or a size class.

V gene	J gene	clone size	CDR3 protein
TRBV7-3	TRBJ2-2	-	CASSLGLSGGAGELFF
TRBV6-5	TRBJ1-2	few	CASSRQLFYAYTF
TRBV4-3	TRBJ1-4	-	CASSKQGGSEKLFF
TRBV10-3	TRBJ1-2	-	CATYREANYGYTF
TRBV4-3	TRBJ2-3	-	CASSQEGGAGTDTQYF
TRBV7-9	TRBJ1-6	-	CASSLARADSPLHF
TRBV7-2	TRBJ2-1	-	CASLQERWGEQFF
TRBV9	TRBJ1-4	-	CASSVAEGGSLEKLFF
TRBV19	TRBJ2-7	-	CASSIFGEQYF
TRBV7-9	TRBJ1-1	-	CASSLLGGKAFF
TRBV30	TRBJ2-5	-	CAWSLAEYQETQYF
TRBV29-1	TRBJ2-1	once	CSVETGTSTFF
TRBV4-1	TRBJ1-2	-	CASSPGYYGYTF
TRBV6-6	TRBJ1-1	-	CASSYLGGKNTEAFF
TRBV7-3	TRBJ1-6	medium-sized	CASSLGQINSPLHF
TRBV19	TRBJ1-1	-	CATKPGTPENTEAFF
TRBV28	TRBJ2-3	-	CASSFGRGAWDTQYF
TRBV30	TRBJ1-6	-	CAWSPGRDSPLHF
TRBV6-6	TRBJ2-3	once	CASSPGLAGSTDTQYF